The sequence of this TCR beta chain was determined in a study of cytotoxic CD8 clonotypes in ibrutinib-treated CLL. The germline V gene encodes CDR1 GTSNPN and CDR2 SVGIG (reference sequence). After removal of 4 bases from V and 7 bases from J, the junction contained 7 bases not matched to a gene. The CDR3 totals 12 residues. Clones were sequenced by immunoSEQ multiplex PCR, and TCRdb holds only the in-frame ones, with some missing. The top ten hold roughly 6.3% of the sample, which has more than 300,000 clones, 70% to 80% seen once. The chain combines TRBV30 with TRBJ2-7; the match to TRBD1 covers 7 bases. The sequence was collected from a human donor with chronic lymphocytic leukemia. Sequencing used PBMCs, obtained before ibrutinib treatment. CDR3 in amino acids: CAWTNRGQEQYF. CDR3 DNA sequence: TGTGCCTGGACTAACAGGGGCCAAGAGCAGTACTTC. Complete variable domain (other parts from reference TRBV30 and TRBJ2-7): SQTIHQWPATLVQPVGSPLSLECTVEGTSNPNLYWYRQAAGRGLQLLFYSVGIGQISSEVPQNLSASRPQDRQFILSSKKLLLSDSGFYLCAWTNRGQEQYFGPGTRLTVT.